This TCR beta chain appears in the sequencing data of a study of shared clonotypes between healthy human individuals. As defined, naive CD8 cells were CD45RO-negative and positively selected for CCR7, with terminally differentiated effector memory CD45RA+ cells excluded. CDR1 and CDR2 from the germline V gene are MGHRA and YSYEKL. V was cut by 3 bases and J by 4 bases, with 21 bases left in between. The CDR3 has 17 residues. TCRdb's copy holds only in-frame clones and misses some; the assay was immunoSEQ multiplex PCR. The sample carries roughly 2.1 million clones, about 93% recorded once. The sample comprised naive CD8+ T cells from PBMCs. The source of this sequence is a man between 18 and 29 years old in good health. Some clones in this sample may be carry-over from other donors' samples. This chain joins TRBV4-1 and TRBJ1-1, with TRBD1 as a possible D gene (5 bases). The CDR3 region has the DNA TGCGCCAGCAGCCATGCCATGAAGGTCGGGGGTCCCACTGAAGCTTTCTTT. Translation: CASSHAMKVGGPTEAFF.